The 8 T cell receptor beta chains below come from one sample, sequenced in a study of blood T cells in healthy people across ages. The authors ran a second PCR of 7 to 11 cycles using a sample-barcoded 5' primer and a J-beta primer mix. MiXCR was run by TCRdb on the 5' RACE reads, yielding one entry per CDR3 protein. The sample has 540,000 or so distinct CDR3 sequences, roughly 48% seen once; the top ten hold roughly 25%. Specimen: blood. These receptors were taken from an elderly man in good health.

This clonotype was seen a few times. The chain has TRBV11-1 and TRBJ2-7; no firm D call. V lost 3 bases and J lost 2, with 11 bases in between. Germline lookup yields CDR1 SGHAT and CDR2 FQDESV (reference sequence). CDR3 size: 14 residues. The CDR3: CASSFDPAAYEQYF. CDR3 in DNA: TGTGCCAGCAGCTTCGACCCGGCAGCCTACGAGCAGTACTTC.

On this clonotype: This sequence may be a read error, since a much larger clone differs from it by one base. The CDR3 is CASSRLSGQRSSYNEQFF. Written as DNA, the CDR3 is TGTGCCAGCAGCCGATTGTCGGGGCAGCGGTCCTCCTACAATGAGCAGTTCTTC. The V gene is TRBV6-1, the J gene TRBJ2-1, with D perhaps being TRBD1 or TRBD2 (5 bases each). The CDR3 totals 18 residues. Deletions cut 6 bases from V and 0 bases from J, with 21 bases between. CDR1 and CDR2 (germline): MNHNS, SASEGT.

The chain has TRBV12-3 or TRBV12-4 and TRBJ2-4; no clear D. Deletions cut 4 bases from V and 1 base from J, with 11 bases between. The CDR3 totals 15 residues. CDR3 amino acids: CASSSFEAAKNIQYF. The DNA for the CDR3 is TGTGCCAGCAGTTCCTTCGAGGCGGCCAAAAACATTCAGTACTTC.

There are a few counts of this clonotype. CDR3: CASRFNLNTEAFF. In DNA form, the CDR3 reads TGTGCCAGCAGGTTCAACTTGAACACTGAAGCTTTCTTT. The chain carries TRBV6-5 and TRBJ1-1; D gene uncertain. CDR1 and CDR2 (germline): MNHEY, SVGAGI. This CDR3 has 13 residues. The germline V and J ends were trimmed by 6 bases and 0 bases, with 8 bases remaining between them.

The CDR3 region is CASSYTRTVSTDTQYF. In DNA form, the CDR3 reads TGTGCCAGCAGCTATACCCGGACGGTTAGCACAGATACGCAGTATTTT. The V gene is TRBV28, the J gene TRBJ2-3; D gene uncertain. Germline CDR1 MDHEN, CDR2 SYDVKM. CDR3 length: 16 amino acids. The V end lost 6 bases, the J end lost 0 bases, and 16 bases lay between the germline ends.

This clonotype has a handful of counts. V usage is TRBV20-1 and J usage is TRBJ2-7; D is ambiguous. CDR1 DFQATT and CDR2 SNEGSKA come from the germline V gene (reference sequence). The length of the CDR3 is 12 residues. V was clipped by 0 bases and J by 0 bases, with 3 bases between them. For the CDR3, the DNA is TGCAGTGCTAGAGAGCACTCCTACGAGCAGTACTTC. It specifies CSAREHSYEQYF.

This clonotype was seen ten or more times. CDR3 protein: CASRWTGDSYEQYF. CDR3 nucleotides: TGTGCCAGCAGGTGGACGGGGGACTCCTACGAGCAGTACTTC. The rearrangement uses TRBV6-5 and TRBJ2-7, with D tentatively TRBD2 (6 bases). Germline-derived CDR1 and CDR2 are MNHEY and SVGAGI. Trimming shortened V by 6 bases and J by 0 bases, and 12 bases separated the two germline ends. The CDR3 consists of 14 residues.

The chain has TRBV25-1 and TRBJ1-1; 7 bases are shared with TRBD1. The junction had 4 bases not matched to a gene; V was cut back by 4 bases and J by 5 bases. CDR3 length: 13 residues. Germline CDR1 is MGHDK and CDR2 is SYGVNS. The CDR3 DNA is TGTGCCAGCAGTGGGCAGGGGGAAACTGAAGCTTTCTTT. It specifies CASSGQGETEAFF.